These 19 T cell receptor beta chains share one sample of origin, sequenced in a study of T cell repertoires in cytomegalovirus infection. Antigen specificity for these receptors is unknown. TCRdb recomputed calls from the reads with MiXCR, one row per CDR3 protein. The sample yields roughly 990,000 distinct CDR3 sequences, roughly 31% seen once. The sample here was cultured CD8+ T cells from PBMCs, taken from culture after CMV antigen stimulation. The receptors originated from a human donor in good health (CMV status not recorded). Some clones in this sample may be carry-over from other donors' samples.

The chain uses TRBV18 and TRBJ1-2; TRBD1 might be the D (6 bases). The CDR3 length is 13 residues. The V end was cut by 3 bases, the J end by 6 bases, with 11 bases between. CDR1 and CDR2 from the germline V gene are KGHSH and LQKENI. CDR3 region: CASSPGQKHGYTF. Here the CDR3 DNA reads TGTGCCAGCTCACCTGGACAGAAGCATGGCTACACCTTC.

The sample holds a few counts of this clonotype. CDR3 loop: CASSTGTSVTYNEQFF. CDR3 nucleotide sequence: TGTGCCAGCAGCACCGGGACTAGCGTCACCTACAATGAGCAGTTCTTC. The chain employs TRBV11-3 and TRBJ2-1, with 10 nucleotides matching TRBD2. The V segment lost 5 bases and the J segment 2 bases; nucleotides outside the gene matches: 6. The CDR3 loop spans 16 amino acids. Looked up from germline, CDR1 is SGHNT and CDR2 is YENEEA.

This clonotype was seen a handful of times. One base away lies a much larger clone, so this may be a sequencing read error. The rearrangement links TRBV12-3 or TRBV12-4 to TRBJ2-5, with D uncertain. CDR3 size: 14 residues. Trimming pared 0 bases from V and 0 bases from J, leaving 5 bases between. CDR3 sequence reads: CASSLAGNQETQYF. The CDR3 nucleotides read TGTGCCAGCAGTTTAGCGGGGAACCAAGAGACCCAGTACTTC.

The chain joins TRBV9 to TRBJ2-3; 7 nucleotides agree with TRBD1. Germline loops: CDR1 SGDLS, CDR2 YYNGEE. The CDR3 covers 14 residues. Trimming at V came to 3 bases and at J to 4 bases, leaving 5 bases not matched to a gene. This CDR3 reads CASSEEQGADTQYF. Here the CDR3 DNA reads TGTGCCAGCAGCGAGGAGCAGGGGGCAGATACGCAGTATTTT.

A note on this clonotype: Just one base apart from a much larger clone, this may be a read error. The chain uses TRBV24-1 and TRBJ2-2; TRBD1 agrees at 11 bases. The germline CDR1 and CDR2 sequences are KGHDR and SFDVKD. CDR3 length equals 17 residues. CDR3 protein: CVTSPGTGGANTGELFF. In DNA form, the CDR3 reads TGTGTCACCAGTCCCGGGACAGGGGGTGCGAACACCGGGGAGCTGTTTTTT.

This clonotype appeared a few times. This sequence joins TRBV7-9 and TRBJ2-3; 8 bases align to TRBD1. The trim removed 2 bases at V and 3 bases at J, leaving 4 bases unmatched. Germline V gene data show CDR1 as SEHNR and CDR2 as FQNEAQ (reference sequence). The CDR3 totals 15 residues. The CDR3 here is CASSLRDRLTDTQYF. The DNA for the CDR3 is TGTGCCAGCAGCTTAAGGGACAGGTTGACAGATACGCAGTATTTT. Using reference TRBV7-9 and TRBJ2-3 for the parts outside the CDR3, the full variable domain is DTGVSQNPRHKITKRGQNVTFRCDPISEHNRLYWYRQTLGQGPEFLTYFQNEAQLEKSRLLSDRFSAERPKGSFSTLEIQRTEQGDSAMYLCASSLRDRLTDTQYFGPGTRLTVL.

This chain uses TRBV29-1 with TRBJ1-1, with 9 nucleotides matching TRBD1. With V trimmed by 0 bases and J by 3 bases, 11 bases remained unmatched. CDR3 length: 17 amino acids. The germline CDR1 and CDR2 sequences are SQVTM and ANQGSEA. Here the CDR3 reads CSVEDPSGTGSDTEAFF. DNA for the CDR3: TGCAGCGTTGAAGACCCCTCAGGGACAGGGTCGGACACTGAAGCTTTCTTT.

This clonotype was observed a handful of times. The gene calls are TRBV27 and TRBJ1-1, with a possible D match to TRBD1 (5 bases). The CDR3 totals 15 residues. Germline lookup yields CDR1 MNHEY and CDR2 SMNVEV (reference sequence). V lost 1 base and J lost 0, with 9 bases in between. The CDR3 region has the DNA TGTGCCAGCAGTTTATTTGAGGGGTTGAACACTGAAGCTTTCTTT. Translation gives CASSLFEGLNTEAFF.

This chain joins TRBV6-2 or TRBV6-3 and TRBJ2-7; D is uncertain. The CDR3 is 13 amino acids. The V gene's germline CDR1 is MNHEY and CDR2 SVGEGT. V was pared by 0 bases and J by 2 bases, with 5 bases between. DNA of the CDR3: TGTGCCAGCAGTTACTCCGACACCTACGAGCAGTACTTC. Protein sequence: CASSYSDTYEQYF.

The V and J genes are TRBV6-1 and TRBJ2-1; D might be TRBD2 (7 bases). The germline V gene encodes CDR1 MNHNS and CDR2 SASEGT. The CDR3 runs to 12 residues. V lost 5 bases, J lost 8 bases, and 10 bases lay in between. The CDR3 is CASSKGGDEQFF. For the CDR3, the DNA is TGTGCCAGCAGTAAAGGGGGGGATGAGCAGTTCTTC.

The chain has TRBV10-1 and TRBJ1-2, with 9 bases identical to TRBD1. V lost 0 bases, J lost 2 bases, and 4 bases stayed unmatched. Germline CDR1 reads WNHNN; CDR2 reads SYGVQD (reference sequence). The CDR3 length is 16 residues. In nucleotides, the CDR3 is TGCGCCAGCAGTGAGTCGACTGGGACAGGGAACTATGGCTACACCTTC. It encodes CASSESTGTGNYGYTF.

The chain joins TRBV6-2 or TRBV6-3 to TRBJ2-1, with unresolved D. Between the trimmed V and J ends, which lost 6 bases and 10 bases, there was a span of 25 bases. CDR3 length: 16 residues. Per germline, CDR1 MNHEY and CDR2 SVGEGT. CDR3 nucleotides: TGTGCCAGCAGCAACAAGGCGCTATCTAATCGAAGGGAGCAGTTCTTC. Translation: CASSNKALSNRREQFF.

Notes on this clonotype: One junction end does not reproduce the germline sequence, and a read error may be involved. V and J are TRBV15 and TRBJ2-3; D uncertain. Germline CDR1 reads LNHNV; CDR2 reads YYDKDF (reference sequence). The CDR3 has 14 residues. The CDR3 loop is CATNREGFTDTQYF. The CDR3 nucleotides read TGTGCCACCAACAGAGAAGGGTTCACAGATACGCAGTATTTT. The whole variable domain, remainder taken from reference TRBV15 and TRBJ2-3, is DAMVIQNPRYQVTQFGKPVTLSCSQTLNHNVMYWYQQKSSQAPKLLFHYYDKDFNNEADTPDNFQSRRPNTSFCFLDIRSPGLGDTAMYLCATNREGFTDTQYFGPGTRLTVL.

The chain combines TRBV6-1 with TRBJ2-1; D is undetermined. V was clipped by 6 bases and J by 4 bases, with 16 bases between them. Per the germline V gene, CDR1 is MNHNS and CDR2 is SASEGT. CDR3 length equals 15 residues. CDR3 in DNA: TGTGCCAGCAGATCGGAAACGACTTTTTACAATGAGCAGTTCTTC. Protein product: CASRSETTFYNEQFF.

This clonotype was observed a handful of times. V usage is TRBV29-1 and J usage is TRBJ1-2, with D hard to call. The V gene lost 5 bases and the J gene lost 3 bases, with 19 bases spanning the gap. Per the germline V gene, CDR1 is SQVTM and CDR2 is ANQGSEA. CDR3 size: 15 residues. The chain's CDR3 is CSVIPASRLDYGYTF. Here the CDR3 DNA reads TGCAGCGTTATACCCGCTTCAAGATTGGACTATGGCTACACCTTC. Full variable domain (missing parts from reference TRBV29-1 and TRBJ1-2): SAVISQKPSRDICQRGTSLTIQCQVDSQVTMMFWYRQQPGQSLTLIATANQGSEATYESGFVIDKFPISRPNLTFSTLTVSNMSPEDSSIYLCSVIPASRLDYGYTFGSGTRLTVV.

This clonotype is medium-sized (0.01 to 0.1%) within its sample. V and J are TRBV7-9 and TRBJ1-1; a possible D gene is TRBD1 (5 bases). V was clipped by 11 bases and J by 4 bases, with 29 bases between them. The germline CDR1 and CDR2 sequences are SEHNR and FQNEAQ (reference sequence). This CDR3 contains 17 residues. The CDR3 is CASCGAGIGEIRTEAFF. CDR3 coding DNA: TGTGCCTCGTGCGGGGCGGGCATAGGGGAGATCCGCACTGAAGCTTTCTTT.

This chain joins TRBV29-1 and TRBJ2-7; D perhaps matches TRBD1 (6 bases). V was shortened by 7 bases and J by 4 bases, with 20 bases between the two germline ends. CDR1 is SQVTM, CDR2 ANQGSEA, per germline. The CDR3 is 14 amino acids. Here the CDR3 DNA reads TGCAGCGCCCAGGACAGAGGGGGTAGTTACGAGCAGTACTTC. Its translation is CSAQDRGGSYEQYF.

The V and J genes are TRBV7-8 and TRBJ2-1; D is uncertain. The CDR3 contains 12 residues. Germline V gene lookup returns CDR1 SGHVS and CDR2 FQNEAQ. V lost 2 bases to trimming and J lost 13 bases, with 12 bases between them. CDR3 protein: CASSLIHPEQFF. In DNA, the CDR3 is TGTGCCAGCAGCTTAATCCACCCAGAACAGTTCTTC.

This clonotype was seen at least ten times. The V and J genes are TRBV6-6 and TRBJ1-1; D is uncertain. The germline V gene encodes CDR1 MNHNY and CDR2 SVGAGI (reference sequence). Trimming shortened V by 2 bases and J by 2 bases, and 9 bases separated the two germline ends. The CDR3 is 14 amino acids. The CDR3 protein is CASSYPGLNTEAFF. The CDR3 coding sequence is TGTGCCAGCAGTTACCCTGGACTCAACACTGAAGCTTTCTTT.